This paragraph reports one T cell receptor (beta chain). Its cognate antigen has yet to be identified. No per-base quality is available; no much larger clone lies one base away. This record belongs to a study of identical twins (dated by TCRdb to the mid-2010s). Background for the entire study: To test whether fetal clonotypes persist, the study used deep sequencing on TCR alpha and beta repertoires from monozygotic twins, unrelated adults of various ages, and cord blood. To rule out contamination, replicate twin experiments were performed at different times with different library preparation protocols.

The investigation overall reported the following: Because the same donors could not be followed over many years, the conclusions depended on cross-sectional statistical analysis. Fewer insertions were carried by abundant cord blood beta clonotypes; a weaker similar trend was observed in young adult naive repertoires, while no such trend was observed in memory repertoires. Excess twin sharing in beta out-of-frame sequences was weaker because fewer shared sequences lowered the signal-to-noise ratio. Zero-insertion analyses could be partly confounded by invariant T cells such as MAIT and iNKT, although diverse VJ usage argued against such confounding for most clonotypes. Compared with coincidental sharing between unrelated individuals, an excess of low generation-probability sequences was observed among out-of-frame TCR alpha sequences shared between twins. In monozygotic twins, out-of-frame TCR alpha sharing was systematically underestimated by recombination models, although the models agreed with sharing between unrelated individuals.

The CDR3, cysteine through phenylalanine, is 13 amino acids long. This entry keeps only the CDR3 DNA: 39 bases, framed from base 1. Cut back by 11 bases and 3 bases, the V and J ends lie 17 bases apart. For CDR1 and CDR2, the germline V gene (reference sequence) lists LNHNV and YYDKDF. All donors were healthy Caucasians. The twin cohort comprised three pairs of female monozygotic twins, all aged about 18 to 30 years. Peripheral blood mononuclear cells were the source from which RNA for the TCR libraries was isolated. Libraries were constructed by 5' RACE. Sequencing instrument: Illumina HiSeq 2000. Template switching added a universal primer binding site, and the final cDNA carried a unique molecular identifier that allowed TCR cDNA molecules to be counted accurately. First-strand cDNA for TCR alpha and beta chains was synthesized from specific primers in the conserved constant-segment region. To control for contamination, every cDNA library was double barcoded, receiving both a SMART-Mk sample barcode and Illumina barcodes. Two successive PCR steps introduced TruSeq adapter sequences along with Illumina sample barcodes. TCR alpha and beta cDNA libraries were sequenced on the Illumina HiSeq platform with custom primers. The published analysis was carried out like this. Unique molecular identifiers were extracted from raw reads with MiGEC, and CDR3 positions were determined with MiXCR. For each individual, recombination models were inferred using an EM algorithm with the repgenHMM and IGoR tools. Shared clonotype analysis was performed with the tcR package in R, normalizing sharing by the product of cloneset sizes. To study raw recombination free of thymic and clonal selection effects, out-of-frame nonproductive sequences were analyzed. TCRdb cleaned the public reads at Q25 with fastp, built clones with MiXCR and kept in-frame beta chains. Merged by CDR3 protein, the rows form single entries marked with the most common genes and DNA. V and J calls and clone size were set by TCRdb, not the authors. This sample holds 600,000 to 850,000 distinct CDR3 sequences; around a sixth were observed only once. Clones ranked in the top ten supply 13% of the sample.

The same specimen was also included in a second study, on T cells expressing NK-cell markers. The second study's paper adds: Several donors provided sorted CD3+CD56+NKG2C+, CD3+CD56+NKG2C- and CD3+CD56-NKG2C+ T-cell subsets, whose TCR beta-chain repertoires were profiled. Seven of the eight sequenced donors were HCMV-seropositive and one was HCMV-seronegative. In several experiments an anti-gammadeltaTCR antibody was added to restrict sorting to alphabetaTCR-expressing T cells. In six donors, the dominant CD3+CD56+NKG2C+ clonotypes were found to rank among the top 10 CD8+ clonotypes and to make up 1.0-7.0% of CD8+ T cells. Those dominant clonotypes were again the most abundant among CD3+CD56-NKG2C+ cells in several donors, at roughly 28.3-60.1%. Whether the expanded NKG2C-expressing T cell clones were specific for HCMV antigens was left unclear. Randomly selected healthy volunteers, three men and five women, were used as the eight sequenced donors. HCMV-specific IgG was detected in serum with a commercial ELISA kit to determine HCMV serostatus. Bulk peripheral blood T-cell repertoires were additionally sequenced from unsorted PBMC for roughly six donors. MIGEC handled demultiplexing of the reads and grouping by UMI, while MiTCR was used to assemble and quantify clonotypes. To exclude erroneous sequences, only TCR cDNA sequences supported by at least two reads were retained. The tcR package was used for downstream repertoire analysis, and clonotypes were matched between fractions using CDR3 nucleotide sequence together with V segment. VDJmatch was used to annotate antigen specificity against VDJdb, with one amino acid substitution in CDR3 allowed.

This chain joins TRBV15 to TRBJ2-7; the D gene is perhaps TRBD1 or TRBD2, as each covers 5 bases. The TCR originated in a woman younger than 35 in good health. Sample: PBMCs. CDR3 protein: CAAGRGYGYEQYF. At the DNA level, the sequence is TGTGCCGCGGGTCGGGGCTACGGCTACGAGCAGTACTTC.